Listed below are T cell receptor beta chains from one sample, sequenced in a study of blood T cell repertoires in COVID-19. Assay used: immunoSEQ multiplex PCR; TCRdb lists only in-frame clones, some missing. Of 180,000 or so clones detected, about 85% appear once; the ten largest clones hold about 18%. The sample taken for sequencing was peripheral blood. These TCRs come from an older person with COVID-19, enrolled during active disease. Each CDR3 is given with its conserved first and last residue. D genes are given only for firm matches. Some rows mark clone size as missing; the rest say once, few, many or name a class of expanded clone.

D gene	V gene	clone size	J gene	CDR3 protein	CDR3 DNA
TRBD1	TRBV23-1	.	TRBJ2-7	CASSNTDREREHEQYF	TGCGCCAGCAGTAACACGGACAGGGAAAGGGAACACGAGCAGTACTTC
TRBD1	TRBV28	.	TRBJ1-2	CAIEQGPYGYTF	TGTGCTATTGAACAGGGGCCATATGGCTACACCTTC
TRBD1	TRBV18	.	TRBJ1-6	CASSPLDRNNSPLHF	TGTGCCAGCTCACCACTGGACAGGAATAATTCACCCCTCCACTTT
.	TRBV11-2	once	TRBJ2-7	CASSLYDRSYEQYF	TGTGCCAGCAGCTTATATGACAGGTCCTACGAGCAGTACTTC
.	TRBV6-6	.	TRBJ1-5	CASSRLDSYNQPQHF	TGTGCCAGCAGTCGACTCGACAGCTACAATCAGCCCCAGCATTTT
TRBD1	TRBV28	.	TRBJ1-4	CASSLQGVMEKLFF	TGTGCCAGCAGTTTACAGGGGGTTATGGAAAAACTGTTTTTT
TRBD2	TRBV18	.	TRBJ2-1	CASSPPSGRYNEQFF	TGTGCCAGCTCACCACCTAGCGGGAGGTACAATGAGCAGTTCTTC
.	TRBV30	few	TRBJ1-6	CAYSLSSYNSPLHF	TGTGCCTACTCACTGAGCTCCTATAATTCACCCCTCCACTTT
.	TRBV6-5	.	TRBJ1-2	CASSYWQGNGYTF	TGTGCCAGCAGTTACTGGCAGGGTAATGGCTACACCTTC
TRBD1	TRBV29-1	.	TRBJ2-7	CSGQGASGEQYF	TGCAGCGGACAGGGGGCGTCGGGGGAGCAGTACTTC
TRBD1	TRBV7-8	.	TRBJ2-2	CASSFGQGSTGELFF	TGTGCCAGCAGCTTCGGACAGGGCAGCACCGGGGAGCTGTTTTTT
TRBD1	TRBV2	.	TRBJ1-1	CASGGTGVTEAFF	TGTGCCAGTGGTGGGACAGGGGTCACTGAAGCTTTCTTT
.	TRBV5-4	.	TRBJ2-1	CASSLGGSSYNEQFF	TGTGCCAGCAGCTTAGGAGGAAGCTCCTACAATGAGCAGTTCTTC
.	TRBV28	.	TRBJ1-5	CASTLYAGRGNQPQHF	TGTGCCAGCACCCTGTATGCGGGGCGAGGCAATCAGCCCCAGCATTTT
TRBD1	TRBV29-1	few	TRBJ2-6	CSVDLGQGISGANVLTF	TGCAGCGTTGATTTGGGACAGGGCATTTCTGGGGCCAACGTCCTGACTTTC
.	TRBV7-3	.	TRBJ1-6	CASSLTGGGNSPLHF	TGTGCCAGCAGCCTGACCGGGGGGGGTAATTCACCCCTCCACTTT
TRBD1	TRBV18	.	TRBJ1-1	CASSPETGVNVAFF	TGTGCCAGCTCACCAGAGACAGGGGTTAACGTAGCTTTCTTT
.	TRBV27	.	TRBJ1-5	CASREGQNNQPQHF	TGTGCCAGCAGAGAAGGACAGAACAATCAGCCCCAGCATTTT
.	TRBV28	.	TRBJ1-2	CASSPASGTTPNYGYTF	TGTGCCAGCAGCCCCGCATCTGGGACAACACCAAACTATGGCTACACCTTC
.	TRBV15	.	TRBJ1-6	CATSRPLGASPLHF	TGTGCCACCAGCAGACCCCTCGGAGCGTCACCCCTCCACTTT
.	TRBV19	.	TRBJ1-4	CASSMKRVQINEKLFF	TGTGCCAGTAGTATGAAGAGGGTGCAGATTAATGAAAAACTGTTTTTT
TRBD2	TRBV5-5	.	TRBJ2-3	CASSPNLPSSGGTDTQYF	TGTGCCAGCAGCCCCAACCTTCCCTCTAGCGGGGGGACAGATACGCAGTATTTT
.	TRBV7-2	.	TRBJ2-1	CASSFPPMSNEQFF	TGTGCCAGCAGCTTCCCACCTATGTCTAATGAGCAGTTCTTC
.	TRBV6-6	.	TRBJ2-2	CASSYPSGIGELFF	TGTGCCAGCAGTTACCCTTCAGGGATCGGGGAGCTGTTTTTT
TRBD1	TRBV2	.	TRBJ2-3	CASSEPRDRKDTDTQYF	TGTGCCAGCAGTGAACCAAGGGACAGAAAAGACACAGATACGCAGTATTTT
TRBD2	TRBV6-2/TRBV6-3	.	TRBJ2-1	CASSFLAGRPEQFF	TGTGCCAGCAGTTTTCTAGCGGGGAGGCCCGAGCAGTTCTTC
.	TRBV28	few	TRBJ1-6	CASSFGQGRSPLHF	TGTGCCAGCAGTTTTGGTCAGGGTCGCTCACCCCTCCACTTT
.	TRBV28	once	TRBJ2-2	CASYLGTATGELFF	TGTGCCAGCTACTTGGGCACGGCCACCGGGGAGCTGTTTTTT
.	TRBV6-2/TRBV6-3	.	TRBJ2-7	CASSPLPYEQYF	TGTGCCAGCAGTCCCCTTCCCTACGAGCAGTACTTC
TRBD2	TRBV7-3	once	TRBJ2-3	CASSLSGAGGPSDTQYF	TGTGCCAGCAGCTTAAGTGGAGCGGGGGGGCCATCAGATACGCAGTATTTT
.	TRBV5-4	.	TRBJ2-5	CASRNPRDSAVETQYF	TGTGCCAGCAGAAATCCACGGGACTCCGCGGTGGAGACCCAGTACTTC
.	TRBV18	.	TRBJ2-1	CASSPASGSYNEQFF	TGTGCCAGCTCACCCGCCAGCGGGTCCTACAATGAGCAGTTCTTC
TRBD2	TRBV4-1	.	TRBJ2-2	CASSQSPSGSTGELFF	TGCGCCAGCAGCCAATCGCCTAGCGGGAGTACCGGGGAGCTGTTTTTT
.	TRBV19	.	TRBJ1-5	CASSMSQGGNQPQHF	TGTGCCAGTAGTATGTCCCAGGGTGGCAATCAGCCCCAGCATTTT
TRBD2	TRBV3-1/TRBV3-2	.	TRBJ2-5	CASSQELAAAKETQYF	TGTGCCAGCAGCCAGGAACTAGCGGCAGCGAAAGAGACCCAGTACTTC